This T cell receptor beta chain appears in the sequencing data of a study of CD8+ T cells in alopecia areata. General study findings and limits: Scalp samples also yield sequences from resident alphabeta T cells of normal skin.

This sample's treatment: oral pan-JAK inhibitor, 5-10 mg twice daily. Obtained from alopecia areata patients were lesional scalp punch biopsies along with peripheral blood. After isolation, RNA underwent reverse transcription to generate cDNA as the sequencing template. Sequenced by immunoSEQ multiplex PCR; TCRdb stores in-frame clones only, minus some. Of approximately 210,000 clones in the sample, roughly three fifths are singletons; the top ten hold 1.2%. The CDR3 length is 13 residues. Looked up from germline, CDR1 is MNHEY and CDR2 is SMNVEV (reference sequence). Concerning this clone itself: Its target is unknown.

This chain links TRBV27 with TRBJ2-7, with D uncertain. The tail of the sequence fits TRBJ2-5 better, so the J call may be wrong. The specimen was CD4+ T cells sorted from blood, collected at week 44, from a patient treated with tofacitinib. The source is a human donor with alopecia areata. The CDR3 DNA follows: TGTGCCAGCAGTTTCCTCGGTTCGGAGACCCAGTACTTC. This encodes CASSFLGSETQYF.